Listed below are T cell receptor beta chains from one sample, sequenced in a study of Ad26.COV2.S vaccination and SARS-CoV-2 variants. Repertoires were generated with immunoSEQ multiplex PCR, while TCRdb's copy carries only in-frame clones and drops some. The data contain around 300,000 clones, about 90% of them singletons. The sample was peripheral blood, taken in a trial of Ad26.COV2.S vaccine versus placebo. All receptors come from a person between 18 and 65 years old who received the Ad26.COV2.S COVID-19 vaccine or a placebo. Both conserved end residues are part of each CDR3. A D gene is named only where the DNA matches it firmly. Only some rows state a clone size, as once, few, many or a class for expanded clones.

d_call | j_call | v_call | clone_size | cdr3_nt | cdr3_aa
- | TRBJ2-7 | TRBV5-4 | once | TGTGCCAGCAGCGGGTGGTCGGGGCACGAGCAGTACTTC | CASSGWSGHEQYF
- | TRBJ2-3 | TRBV6-6 | - | TGTGCCAGCATTGGGGGAGGTCCTTTCACAGATACGCAGTATTTT | CASIGGGPFTDTQYF
- | TRBJ1-2 | TRBV27 | - | TGTGCCAGCAGTTCGGGACAATATGGCTACACCTTC | CASSSGQYGYTF
TRBD1 | TRBJ1-2 | TRBV19 | - | TGTGCCACCATATCTACAGGGGGCATCTATGGCTACACCTTC | CATISTGGIYGYTF
- | TRBJ1-5 | TRBV4-1 | - | TGCGCCAGCAGCCAAGAAGGGAGTAGCTTTCAGCCCCAGCATTTT | CASSQEGSSFQPQHF
- | TRBJ1-1 | TRBV18 | - | TGTGCCAGCTCACCACCAGGGGTGGGGGGCACTGAAGCTTTCTTT | CASSPPGVGGTEAFF
- | TRBJ1-1 | TRBV27 | - | TGTGCCAGCAGTATCTCCTTAGGGGCCGCGAACACTGAAGCTTTCTTT | CASSISLGAANTEAFF
- | TRBJ2-2 | TRBV10-1 | once | TGCGCCAGCCATGGGCAGGGCCCCGGGGAGCTGTTTTTT | CASHGQGPGELFF
- | TRBJ1-5 | TRBV11-2 | few | TGTGCCAGCAGCTCGATACCAGGGGAACCGGGCCAGCCCCAGCATTTT | CASSSIPGEPGQPQHF
- | TRBJ2-3 | TRBV19 | - | TGTGCCAGTAGTATACTCCTTGGTACAGATACGCAGTATTTT | CASSILLGTDTQYF
TRBD2 | TRBJ2-1 | TRBV5-4 | - | TGTGCCAGCAGCTTCCAGCGGGGCCGCTACAATGAGCAGTTCTTC | CASSFQRGRYNEQFF
TRBD2 | TRBJ2-1 | TRBV6-2/TRBV6-3 | - | TGTGCCAGCAGTCCCTCCCTTAGCGGGAGAACGAACAATGAGCAGTTCTTC | CASSPSLSGRTNNEQFF
- | TRBJ1-1 | TRBV5-1 | - | TGCGCCAGCAGCTTGGATTACCTGGGGGGCCCTGAAGCTTTCTTT | CASSLDYLGGPEAFF
TRBD1 | TRBJ1-1 | TRBV6-6 | - | TGTGCCAGCAGCGATACGGGACAGGGGTACACTGAAGCTTTCTTT | CASSDTGQGYTEAFF
TRBD1 | TRBJ2-2 | TRBV4-3 | - | TGCGCCAGCAGCCAGTTTCACCCCGGGACAGGGTCCGGGGAGCTGTTTTTT | CASSQFHPGTGSGELFF
TRBD2 | TRBJ2-3 | TRBV3-1/TRBV3-2 | few | TGTGCCAGCAGCCAAGATATCCGTACGGGACTAGCGTCGAAGAATACGCAGTATTTT | CASSQDIRTGLASKNTQYF
- | TRBJ1-1 | TRBV7-9 | - | TGTGCCAGCAGCCCCCCCCTTAACACTGAAGCTTTCTTT | CASSPPLNTEAFF
TRBD1 | TRBJ1-2 | TRBV7-2 | - | TGTGCCAGCAGCCGTCTCGCGGACAGGGCTTATGGCTACACCTTC | CASSRLADRAYGYTF
TRBD2 | TRBJ2-1 | TRBV2 | - | TGTGCCAGCAGTGAACTATTTGGGACTAGGATGTTCTTC | CASSELFGTRMFF
TRBD1 | TRBJ1-2 | TRBV9 | - | TGTGCCAGCAGCGTAGTTTCGGGACAGGGAAATGGCTACACCTTC | CASSVVSGQGNGYTF
- | TRBJ1-1 | TRBV12-3/TRBV12-4 | once | TGTGCCAGCAGTTTAGGGGCCCCCACTGAAGCTTTCTTT | CASSLGAPTEAFF
- | TRBJ2-3 | TRBV9 | - | TGTGCCAGCAGCCCCCTTGTGGATACGCAGTATTTT | CASSPLVDTQYF
TRBD1 | TRBJ1-6 | TRBV19 | - | TGTGCCAGTAGTCTCGGACAGGGCTATAATTCACCCCTCCACTTT | CASSLGQGYNSPLHF
- | TRBJ1-1 | TRBV29-1 | once | TGCAGCGTTGAAGATGTGGGGGGGCACACTGAAGCTTTCTTT | CSVEDVGGHTEAFF
TRBD1 | TRBJ2-2 | TRBV5-1 | - | TGCGCCAGCAGCTTTACAGGGGGGCCCGGGGAGCTGTTTTTT | CASSFTGGPGELFF
TRBD1 | TRBJ2-5 | TRBV11-2 | - | TGTGCCAGCGGGCGTGACAGGGGAGAGACCCAGTACTTC | CASGRDRGETQYF
- | TRBJ1-1 | TRBV19 | once | TGTGCCAGTAGTATAGGGCAGCGAGTTGGTCGAGCTTTCTTT | CASSIGQRVGRAFF
- | TRBJ1-3 | TRBV5-1 | - | TGCGCCAGCAGCTCCAGTGGATGGATCTCTGGAAACACCATATATTTT | CASSSSGWISGNTIYF
TRBD1 | TRBJ1-2 | TRBV19 | - | TGTGCCAGTAGTTCCGAGACAGGGATCTATGGCTACACCTTC | CASSSETGIYGYTF
- | TRBJ2-2 | TRBV19 | few | TGTGCCAGTAGCCTCGGAGCGTCCACCGGGGAGCTGTTTTTT | CASSLGASTGELFF
- | TRBJ1-1 | TRBV6-4 | few | TGTGCCAGCAGTAGGACAGAGAACACTGAAGCTTTCTTT | CASSRTENTEAFF
- | TRBJ1-3 | TRBV18 | - | TGTGCCAGCTCACCTAACAGCTCTGGAAACACCATATATTTT | CASSPNSSGNTIYF
- | TRBJ1-2 | TRBV19 | - | TGTGCCAGTAGTATAGTTGGCAACAGCTATGGCTACACCTTC | CASSIVGNSYGYTF
- | TRBJ1-3 | TRBV9 | - | TGTGCCAGCAGCGTATTGGCTGGAAACACCATATATTTT | CASSVLAGNTIYF
- | TRBJ1-1 | TRBV14 | - | TGTGCCAGCAGCCGCACCAGGGGATCGGGGACTGAAGCTTTCTTT | CASSRTRGSGTEAFF
- | TRBJ1-2 | TRBV27 | - | TGTGCCAGCAGTCTGATCCGTGGGCAAGGCTACACCTTC | CASSLIRGQGYTF
- | TRBJ2-1 | TRBV6-5 | - | TGTGCCAGCAGTTTCGACTCAAGGTTGGGGGATGAGCAGTTCTTC | CASSFDSRLGDEQFF